This entry lists 8 T cell receptor beta chains sequenced from one sample in a study of control samples from healthy donors and cancer patients. TCRdb's table, derived via immunoSEQ multiplex PCR, lists solely in-frame clones and lacks some. The table includes just over 150,000 clones, approximately 94% detected once. The specimen was blood. All receptors derive from a woman aged 40 to 50 in good health.

This clone was seen just once. The gene calls are TRBV3-1 (or the pseudogene TRBV3-2) and TRBJ1-1, with unresolved D. V was trimmed by 1 base and J by 5 bases, leaving 5 bases between them. The CDR3 has 12 residues. Germline V gene sequence: CDR1 LGHDT, CDR2 YNNKEL (reference sequence). The CDR3 region is CASSQGKTEAFF. In nucleotides, the CDR3 is TGTGCCAGCAGCCAAGGAAAAACTGAAGCTTTCTTT.

There are a few counts of this clone. V and J are TRBV6-5 and TRBJ1-5; the D gene is possibly TRBD1 (5 bases). V lost 5 bases to trimming and J lost 3 bases, with 14 bases between them. Germline CDR1 and CDR2: MNHEY and SVGAGI. This CDR3 is built from 15 residues. The CDR3 nucleotides are TGTGCCAGCAGTAGCCCCGGGGGGGTCAATCAGCCCCAGCATTTT. This codes for CASSSPGGVNQPQHF.

The CDR3, as DNA: TGTGCCAGCAGCTTAGCTCCCCCCAACTCTGGAAACACCATATATTTT. Protein: CASSLAPPNSGNTIYF. This chain connects TRBV11-2 to TRBJ1-3; D gene ambiguous. The CDR3 is 16 amino acids. V lost 1 base and J 0 bases, leaving 10 bases between the germline ends. The germline CDR1 and CDR2 sequences are SGHAT and FQNNGV.

The chain recombines TRBV2 with TRBJ1-2; D unresolved. The germline CDR1 and CDR2 sequences are SNHLY and FYNNEI. This CDR3 comprises 13 residues. V was pared by 3 bases and J by 1 base, with 6 bases between. In DNA form, the CDR3 reads TGTGCCAGCAGTGAGTCCTATAACTATGGCTACACCTTC. Amino acid sequence: CASSESYNYGYTF.

CDR3 in amino acids: CASRGDRRNEQFF. CDR3 in DNA: TGTGCCAGCAGAGGGGACAGAAGGAATGAGCAGTTCTTC. The chain is built from TRBV6-5 and TRBJ2-1; 7 nucleotides match TRBD1. The CDR3 consists of 13 residues. V shed 6 bases and J 7 bases; nucleotides not matched to a gene: 6. From germline, CDR1 is MNHEY and CDR2 SVGAGI.

This clone turned up a few times. This chain joins TRBV5-6 and TRBJ2-1, with 9 positions matching TRBD2. The CDR3 extends over 18 amino acids. Trimming at V came to 0 bases and at J to 4 bases, leaving 11 bases not matched to a gene. CDR1 and CDR2 from the germline V gene are SGHDT and YYEEEE. The CDR3 reads CASSLERGSGRRYNEQFF. CDR3 DNA sequence: TGTGCCAGCAGCTTGGAACGAGGCAGCGGGAGGAGGTACAATGAGCAGTTCTTC.

The chain has TRBV12-5 and TRBJ2-7, with 8 bases aligning to TRBD1. Germline lookup yields CDR1 LGHNT and CDR2 FRNRAP. Losses at the gene ends were 4 bases for V and 7 bases for J; bases not matched to a gene: 15. This CDR3 is built from 16 residues. In nucleotides, the CDR3 is TGTGCTAGTGGTTCGTCAATGGACAGGGAAACACGAGAGCAGTACTTC. Translation: CASGSSMDRETREQYF.

The rearrangement uses TRBV19 and TRBJ2-5; 8 bases are a match to TRBD1. The germline CDR1 and CDR2 sequences are LNHDA and SQIVND (reference sequence). CDR3 length: 14 residues. After removal of 8 bases from V and 1 base from J, the junction contained 6 bases not matched to a gene. CDR3 sequence (DNA): TGTGCCAGTGGACAGGGTGCAAGCCAAGAGACCCAGTACTTC. As protein: CASGQGASQETQYF.